The present T cell receptor (beta chain) was sequenced within a study of metastatic and nonmetastatic thyroid tumors. Patients were all untreated before their thyroid surgery. This clone was seen many times. CDR3 length: 15 amino acids. V shed 6 bases, J shed 5 bases, and the junction held 8 bases outside the gene matches. Germline V lookup: CDR1 LGHDT, CDR2 YNNKEL (reference sequence). TCRdb redid the clone calls on the PCR reads using MiXCR. This table holds 6,000 or so clones, approximately 15% found once. Sequenced input: tumor tissue. The TCR comes from a male donor with papillary thyroid cancer or a benign thyroid nodule (not recorded which). Some clones in this sample may be carry-over from other donors' samples. The V and J genes are TRBV3-1 and TRBJ2-1, with TRBD1 matching 9 bases. CDR3 protein: CASSVYRDRDNEQFF. The CDR3 region has the DNA TGTGCCAGCAGTGTTTACCGGGACAGGGACAATGAGCAGTTCTTC.